This T cell receptor (beta chain) was recorded in a study of Tregs in tolerant kidney transplant recipients. CD4+CD25+CD127- Tregs, CD4+CD25- non-Tregs, CD4 and CD8 cells were sorted. General study findings and limits: Tregs expanded with activated donor B cells seemed most donor-specific.

Regarding this clone: The antigen remains undetermined.

The repertoire was sequenced with immunoSEQ multiplex PCR; TCRdb's copy has only in-frame clones and lacks some. Of around 120,000 clones in the sample, around nine tenths were seen once. This CDR3 is built from 16 residues. V was cut by 2 bases and J by 0 bases, with 13 bases left in between. Germline V CDR1 and CDR2: MNHEY, SVGAGI. The source is a human donor in good health. The V and J genes are TRBV6-5 and TRBJ1-2; D call uncertain. Input material: CD4+ T cells from blood. This CDR3 reads CASSYQEENSNYGYTF. CDR3 coding DNA: TGTGCCAGCAGTTACCAGGAGGAGAACTCTAACTATGGCTACACCTTC.